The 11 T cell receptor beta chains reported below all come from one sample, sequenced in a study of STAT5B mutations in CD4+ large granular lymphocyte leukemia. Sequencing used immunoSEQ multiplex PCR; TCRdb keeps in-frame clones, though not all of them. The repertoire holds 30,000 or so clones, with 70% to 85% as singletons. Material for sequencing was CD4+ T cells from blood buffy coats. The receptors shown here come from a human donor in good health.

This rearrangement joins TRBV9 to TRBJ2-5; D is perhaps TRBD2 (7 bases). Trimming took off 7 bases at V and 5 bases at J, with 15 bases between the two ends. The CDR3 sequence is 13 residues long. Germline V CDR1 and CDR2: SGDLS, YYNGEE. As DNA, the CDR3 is TGTGCCAGCGGATGGGGGGGCGAGGAGACCCAGTACTTC. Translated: CASGWGGEETQYF.

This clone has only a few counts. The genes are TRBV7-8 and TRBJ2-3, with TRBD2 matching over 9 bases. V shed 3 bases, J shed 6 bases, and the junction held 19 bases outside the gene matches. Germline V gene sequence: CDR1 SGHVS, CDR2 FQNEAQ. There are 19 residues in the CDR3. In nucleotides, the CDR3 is TGTGCCAGCAGCTTCAGGAGGGGAACTAGCGGGCGGCGGTGGGATACGCAGTATTTT. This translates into CASSFRRGTSGRRWDTQYF.

The CDR3 bases are TGCGCCAGCAGCTTTGAGTTAAGCGGCGGGTACAATGAGCAGTTCTTC. As protein: CASSFELSGGYNEQFF. The gene calls are TRBV5-1 and TRBJ2-1; maybe TRBD2 (5 bases). The CDR3 spans 16 residues. V lost 2 bases and J lost 4, with 16 bases in between. In germline, CDR1 is SGHRS, CDR2 YFSETQ.

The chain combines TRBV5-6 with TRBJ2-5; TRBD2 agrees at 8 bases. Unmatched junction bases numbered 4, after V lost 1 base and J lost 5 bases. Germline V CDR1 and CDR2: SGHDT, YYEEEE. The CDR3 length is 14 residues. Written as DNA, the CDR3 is TGTGCCAGCAGCTTGCCCGGGGGGGTGGAGACCCAGTACTTC. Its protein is CASSLPGGVETQYF. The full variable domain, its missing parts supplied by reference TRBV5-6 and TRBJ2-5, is DAGVTQSPTHLIKTRGQQVTLRCSPKSGHDTVSWYQQALGQGPQFIFQYYEEEERQRGNFPDRFSGHQFPNYSSELNVNALLLGDSALYLCASSLPGGVETQYFGPGTRLLVL.

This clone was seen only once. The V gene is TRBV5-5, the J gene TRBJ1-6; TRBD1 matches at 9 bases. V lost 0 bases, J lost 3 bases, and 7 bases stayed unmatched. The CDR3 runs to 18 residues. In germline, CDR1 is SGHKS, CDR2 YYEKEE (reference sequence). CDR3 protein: CASSLGLTGGGYNSPLHF. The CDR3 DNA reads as TGTGCCAGCAGCTTGGGGCTAACAGGGGGCGGCTATAATTCACCCCTCCACTTT.

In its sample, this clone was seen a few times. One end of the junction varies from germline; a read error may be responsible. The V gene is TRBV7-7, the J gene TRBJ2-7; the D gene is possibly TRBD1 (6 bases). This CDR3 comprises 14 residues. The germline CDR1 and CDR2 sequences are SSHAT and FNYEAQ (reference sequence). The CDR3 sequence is CASSRGGDSYEQYF. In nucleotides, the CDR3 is TGTGCTAGCAGCAGAGGGGGAGACTCCTACGAGCAGTACTTC. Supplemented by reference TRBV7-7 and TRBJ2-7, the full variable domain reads GAGVSQSPRYKVTKRGQDVTLRCDPISSHATLYWYQQALGQGPEFLTYFNYEAQPDKSGLPSDRFSAERPEGSISTLTIQRTEQRDSAMYRCASSRGGDSYEQYFGPGTRLTVT.

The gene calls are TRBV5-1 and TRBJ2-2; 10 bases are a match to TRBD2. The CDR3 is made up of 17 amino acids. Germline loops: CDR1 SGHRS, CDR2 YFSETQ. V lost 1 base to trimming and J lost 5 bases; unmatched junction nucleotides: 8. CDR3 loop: CASSLSLAGVWTGELFF. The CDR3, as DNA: TGCGCCAGCAGCTTGAGCCTAGCGGGAGTTTGGACCGGGGAGCTGTTTTTT.

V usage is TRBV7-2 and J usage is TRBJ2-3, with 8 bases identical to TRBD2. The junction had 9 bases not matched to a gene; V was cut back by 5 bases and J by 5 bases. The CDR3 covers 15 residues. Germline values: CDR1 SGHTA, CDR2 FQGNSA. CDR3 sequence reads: CASSRGGIRGDTQYF. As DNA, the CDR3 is TGTGCCAGCAGCCGCGGGGGGATAAGGGGAGATACGCAGTATTTT.

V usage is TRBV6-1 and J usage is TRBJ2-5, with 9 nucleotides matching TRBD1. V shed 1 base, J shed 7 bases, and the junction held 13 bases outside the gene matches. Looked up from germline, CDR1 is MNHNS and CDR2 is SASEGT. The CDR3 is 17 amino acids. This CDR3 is CASSEVGTGWGRGTQYF. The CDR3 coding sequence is TGTGCCAGCAGTGAAGTAGGGACAGGGTGGGGGAGAGGGACCCAGTACTTC.

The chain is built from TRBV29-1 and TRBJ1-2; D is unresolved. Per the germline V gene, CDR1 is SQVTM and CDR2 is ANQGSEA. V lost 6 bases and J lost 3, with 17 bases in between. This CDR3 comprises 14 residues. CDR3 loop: CSVFGTTGHYGYTF. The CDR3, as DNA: TGCAGCGTGTTTGGAACCACCGGTCACTATGGCTACACCTTC.

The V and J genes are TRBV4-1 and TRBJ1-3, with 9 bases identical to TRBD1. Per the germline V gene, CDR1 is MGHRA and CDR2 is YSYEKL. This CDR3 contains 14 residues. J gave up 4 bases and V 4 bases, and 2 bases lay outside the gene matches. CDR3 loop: CASSLGTGGNTIYF. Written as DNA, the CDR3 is TGCGCCAGCAGCCTTGGGACAGGGGGAAACACCATATATTTT.